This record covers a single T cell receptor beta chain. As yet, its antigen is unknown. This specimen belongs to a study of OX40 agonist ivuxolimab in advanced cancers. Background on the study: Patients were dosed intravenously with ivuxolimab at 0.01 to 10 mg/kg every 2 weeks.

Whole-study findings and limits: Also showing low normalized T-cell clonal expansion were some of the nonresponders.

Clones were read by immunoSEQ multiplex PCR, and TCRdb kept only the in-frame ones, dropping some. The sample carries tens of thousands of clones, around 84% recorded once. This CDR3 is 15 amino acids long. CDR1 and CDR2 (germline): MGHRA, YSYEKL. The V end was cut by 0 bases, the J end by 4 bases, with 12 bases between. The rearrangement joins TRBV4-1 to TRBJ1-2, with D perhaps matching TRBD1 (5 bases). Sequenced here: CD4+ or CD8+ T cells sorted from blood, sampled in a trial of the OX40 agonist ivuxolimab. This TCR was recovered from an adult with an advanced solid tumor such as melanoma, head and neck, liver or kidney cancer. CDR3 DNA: TGCGCCAGCAGCCAAGATAACCAGGGCTTCTATGGCTACACCTTC. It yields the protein CASSQDNQGFYGYTF.